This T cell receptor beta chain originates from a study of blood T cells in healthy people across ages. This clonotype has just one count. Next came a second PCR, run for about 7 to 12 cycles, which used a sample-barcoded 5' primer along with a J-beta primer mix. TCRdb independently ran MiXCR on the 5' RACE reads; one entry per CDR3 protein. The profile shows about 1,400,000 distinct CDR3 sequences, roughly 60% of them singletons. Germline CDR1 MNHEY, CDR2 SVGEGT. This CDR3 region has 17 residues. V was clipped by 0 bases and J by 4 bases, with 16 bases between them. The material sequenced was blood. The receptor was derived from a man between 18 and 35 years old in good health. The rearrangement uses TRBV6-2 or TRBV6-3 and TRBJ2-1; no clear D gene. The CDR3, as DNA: TGTGCCAGCAGTTACTCGATCTCCCTTAGCAGTTACAATGAGCAGTTCTTC. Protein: CASSYSISLSSYNEQFF.